These T cell receptor beta chains were read from a single sample in a study of blood T cell repertoires in COVID-19. Generated by immunoSEQ multiplex PCR, the TCRdb table keeps only in-frame clones and is missing some. The data contain approximately 200,000 clones, 80% to 90% of them singletons. What was sequenced was PBMCs or T cells enriched from blood (not recorded which). The receptors stem from a woman younger than 45 who had been exposed to COVID-19. Each CDR3 is given with its conserved first and last residue. Fields, in order: J gene, clone size, V gene, D gene, CDR3 protein, CDR3 DNA. The D gene is left open where the match is weak. The size entry is marked missing in some rows and otherwise reads once, few, many or a size class.

j_call: TRBJ1-1; clone_size: NA; v_call: TRBV28; d_call: NA; cdr3_aa: CASSPMTLRHFLNTEAFF; cdr3_nt: TGTGCCAGCAGTCCAATGACCCTCAGACACTTCCTGAACACTGAAGCTTTCTTT
j_call: TRBJ1-2; clone_size: NA; v_call: TRBV3-1/TRBV3-2; d_call: NA; cdr3_aa: CASSQPLGAGDYGYTF; cdr3_nt: TGTGCCAGCAGCCAGCCCCTAGGCGCGGGGGACTATGGCTACACCTTC
j_call: TRBJ2-5; clone_size: once; v_call: TRBV15; d_call: NA; cdr3_aa: CATSSQRSRETQYF; cdr3_nt: TGTGCCACCAGCAGTCAGAGGTCGCGGGAGACCCAGTACTTC
j_call: TRBJ1-2; clone_size: NA; v_call: TRBV24-1; d_call: NA; cdr3_aa: CATSDFTGFYGYTF; cdr3_nt: TGTGCCACCAGTGATTTTACAGGGTTCTATGGCTACACCTTC
j_call: TRBJ2-1; clone_size: NA; v_call: TRBV9; d_call: NA; cdr3_aa: CASSFTGSNNEQFF; cdr3_nt: TGTGCCAGCAGCTTCACCGGGTCCAACAATGAGCAGTTCTTC
j_call: TRBJ2-2; clone_size: few; v_call: TRBV9; d_call: NA; cdr3_aa: CASSVSIQEAGELFF; cdr3_nt: TGTGCCAGCAGCGTGTCGATACAGGAAGCCGGGGAGCTGTTTTTT
j_call: TRBJ2-2; clone_size: NA; v_call: TRBV13; d_call: TRBD1; cdr3_aa: CASSLEGQGNTGELFF; cdr3_nt: TGTGCCAGCAGCTTAGAGGGACAGGGGAACACCGGGGAGCTGTTTTTT
j_call: TRBJ1-3; clone_size: once; v_call: TRBV11-2; d_call: NA; cdr3_aa: CASRPLREGKSGNTIYF; cdr3_nt: TGTGCCAGCAGGCCCCTCAGGGAGGGGAAGTCTGGAAACACCATATATTTT
j_call: TRBJ1-1; clone_size: once; v_call: TRBV11-1; d_call: TRBD1; cdr3_aa: CASSGDRVNTEAFF; cdr3_nt: TGTGCCAGCAGCGGGGACAGGGTGAACACTGAAGCTTTCTTT
j_call: TRBJ2-2; clone_size: few; v_call: TRBV7-3; d_call: NA; cdr3_aa: CASSLLGFFTGELFF; cdr3_nt: TGTGCCAGCAGCTTACTCGGGTTTTTCACCGGGGAGCTGTTTTTT
j_call: TRBJ1-4; clone_size: NA; v_call: TRBV5-5; d_call: TRBD1; cdr3_aa: CASSRWTGGDNEKLFF; cdr3_nt: TGTGCCAGCAGCAGATGGACAGGGGGCGATAATGAAAAACTGTTTTTT
j_call: TRBJ1-2; clone_size: NA; v_call: TRBV4-2; d_call: NA; cdr3_aa: CASSQDRSNGYTF; cdr3_nt: TGTGCCAGCAGCCAAGATCGGTCCAATGGCTACACCTTC
j_call: TRBJ1-6; clone_size: NA; v_call: TRBV9; d_call: NA; cdr3_aa: CASSVEWRNSPLHF; cdr3_nt: TGTGCCAGCAGCGTAGAGTGGAGAAATTCACCCCTCCACTTT
j_call: TRBJ1-1; clone_size: NA; v_call: TRBV5-1; d_call: TRBD1; cdr3_aa: CASSLETGQEAFF; cdr3_nt: TGCGCCAGCAGCTTGGAGACAGGGCAGGAAGCTTTCTTT
j_call: TRBJ2-3; clone_size: NA; v_call: TRBV10-3; d_call: TRBD1; cdr3_aa: CAIREGTGATDTQYF; cdr3_nt: TGTGCCATCAGGGAAGGGACAGGGGCCACAGATACGCAGTATTTT
j_call: TRBJ2-2; clone_size: NA; v_call: TRBV11-2; d_call: TRBD2; cdr3_aa: CASSSRGSGSRTGELFF; cdr3_nt: TGTGCCAGCAGCTCTAGGGGTAGCGGGAGTCGTACCGGGGAGCTGTTTTTT
j_call: TRBJ2-1; clone_size: NA; v_call: TRBV5-1; d_call: NA; cdr3_aa: CASSSDPGLGEQFF; cdr3_nt: TGCGCCAGCAGCTCCGACCCAGGGTTGGGTGAGCAGTTCTTC
j_call: TRBJ1-6; clone_size: NA; v_call: TRBV5-1; d_call: NA; cdr3_aa: CASSLGGGPRDSPLHF; cdr3_nt: TGCGCCAGCAGCCTGGGGGGCGGCCCCCGCGATTCACCCCTCCACTTT
j_call: TRBJ1-4; clone_size: NA; v_call: TRBV19; d_call: NA; cdr3_aa: CASSVLTTSEKLFF; cdr3_nt: TGTGCCAGTAGTGTACTTACTACGAGTGAAAAACTGTTTTTT
j_call: TRBJ1-2; clone_size: NA; v_call: TRBV20-1; d_call: TRBD1; cdr3_aa: CSASPTGGVEGGYTF; cdr3_nt: TGCAGTGCTAGTCCCACAGGGGGCGTCGAGGGTGGCTACACCTTC
j_call: TRBJ1-1; clone_size: NA; v_call: TRBV19; d_call: NA; cdr3_aa: CASRRQMNTEAFF; cdr3_nt: TGTGCCAGTAGGAGACAGATGAACACTGAAGCTTTCTTT
j_call: TRBJ1-2; clone_size: NA; v_call: TRBV4-1; d_call: NA; cdr3_aa: CASSQFNPQGECSF; cdr3_nt: TGCGCCAGCAGCCAGTTTAATCCACAGGGTGAATGCTCCTTC
j_call: TRBJ2-3; clone_size: NA; v_call: TRBV29-1; d_call: TRBD2; cdr3_aa: CSVEGTSGTDTQYF; cdr3_nt: TGCAGCGTTGAAGGGACTAGCGGCACAGATACGCAGTATTTT
j_call: TRBJ1-1; clone_size: few; v_call: TRBV28; d_call: NA; cdr3_aa: CASSFGGTEAFF; cdr3_nt: TGTGCCAGCAGTTTCGGAGGAACTGAAGCTTTCTTT
j_call: TRBJ1-1; clone_size: NA; v_call: TRBV5-1; d_call: NA; cdr3_aa: CASSPGLMNTEAFF; cdr3_nt: TGCGCCAGCAGCCCTGGGCTGATGAACACTGAAGCTTTCTTT
j_call: TRBJ2-5; clone_size: NA; v_call: TRBV29-1; d_call: NA; cdr3_aa: CSVVSTTQYF; cdr3_nt: TGCAGCGTTGTATCCACTACCCAGTACTTC
j_call: TRBJ2-1; clone_size: NA; v_call: TRBV12-5; d_call: TRBD1; cdr3_aa: CASGLGDRISNEQFF; cdr3_nt: TGTGCTAGTGGTTTGGGGGACAGGATAAGCAATGAGCAGTTCTTC
j_call: TRBJ2-1; clone_size: NA; v_call: TRBV7-9; d_call: NA; cdr3_aa: CASSPWDNYNEQFF; cdr3_nt: TGTGCCAGCAGCCCCTGGGACAACTACAATGAGCAGTTCTTC
j_call: TRBJ2-1; clone_size: NA; v_call: TRBV29-1; d_call: TRBD2; cdr3_aa: CSVDPSGLFNEQFF; cdr3_nt: TGCAGCGTTGATCCTAGCGGATTATTCAATGAGCAGTTCTTC
j_call: TRBJ2-3; clone_size: NA; v_call: TRBV10-3; d_call: TRBD1; cdr3_aa: CAIKSGQGTDTQYF; cdr3_nt: TGTGCCATCAAGTCCGGACAGGGGACAGATACGCAGTATTTT
j_call: TRBJ2-3; clone_size: NA; v_call: TRBV11-2; d_call: TRBD2; cdr3_aa: CASSLAPDGKRDPTDTQYF; cdr3_nt: TGTGCCAGCAGCTTAGCCCCCGATGGAAAGCGGGACCCCACAGATACGCAGTATTTT
j_call: TRBJ1-1; clone_size: once; v_call: TRBV12-3/TRBV12-4; d_call: NA; cdr3_aa: CASSRGGNTEAFF; cdr3_nt: TGTGCCAGCAGCCGCGGAGGAAACACTGAAGCTTTCTTT
j_call: TRBJ1-1; clone_size: few; v_call: TRBV4-1; d_call: NA; cdr3_aa: CASSPDDRNTEAFF; cdr3_nt: TGCGCCAGCAGCCCCGATGACAGGAACACTGAAGCTTTCTTT